Reported below is one TCR beta chain. The data originate from a study of blood T cell repertoires in COVID-19. Some clones are missing from TCRdb's copy, which holds only in-frame ones; the method was immunoSEQ multiplex PCR. Of approximately 200,000 clones detected, less than 90% appear once; the ten largest clones hold approximately 1.8%. The CDR3 extends over 15 amino acids. With V trimmed by 6 bases and J by 5 bases, 10 bases remained unmatched. Germline lookup yields CDR1 SGHTA and CDR2 FQGTGA. This sequence was found in a man in his sixties or seventies with acute or convalescent COVID-19. Sequenced material: peripheral blood. The rearrangement joins TRBV7-3 to TRBJ2-7; 10 bases are a match to TRBD2. CDR3 DNA sequence: TGTGCCAGCAGTTTATCGCCTAGCGGGAGTAACGAGCAGTACTTC. Residues: CASSLSPSGSNEQYF.